This T cell receptor beta chain was profiled in a study of blood T cell repertoires in COVID-19. Profiling relied on immunoSEQ multiplex PCR, and the TCRdb table lists in-frame clones only, not all of them. The profile shows approximately 29,000 clones, around 90% of them singletons. The sequenced sample consisted of peripheral blood. This clonotype originated in a man between 65 and 85 years old with active COVID-19.

For the CDR3, the DNA is TGCGCCAGCAGCTTGTTTAGCGGGGGGACCTACTACGAGCAGTACTTC. Translating it yields CASSLFSGGTYYEQYF. The chain couples TRBV5-1 to TRBJ2-7; TRBD2 agrees at 10 bases. This CDR3 spans 16 amino acids. After removal of 1 base from V and 3 bases from J, the junction contained 7 bases not matched to a gene. CDR1 and CDR2 from the germline V gene are SGHRS and YFSETQ.